The 15 T cell receptor beta chains listed next were all sequenced from one sample in a study of T cell responses to AZD1222 COVID-19 vaccine. TCRdb's table, derived via immunoSEQ multiplex PCR, lists solely in-frame clones and lacks some. The sample consists of just over 150,000 clones, approximately 87% of them appearing once. The sample consisted of peripheral blood, taken 28 days after the second AZD1222 dose. The receptors stem from an adult who received the AZD1222 COVID-19 vaccine.

This chain links TRBV19 with TRBJ1-3; D call uncertain. Trimming took off 4 bases at V and 0 bases at J, with 19 bases between the two ends. The CDR3 extends over 18 amino acids. Germline CDR1 reads LNHDA; CDR2 reads SQIVND (reference sequence). The CDR3 region has the DNA TGTGCCAGTAGTACGGTGGCGGCCGGCCGGAGCTCTGGAAACACCATATATTTT. Residues: CASSTVAAGRSSGNTIYF.

This clone was found once. The chain links TRBV11-3 to TRBJ2-1; tentatively, D is TRBD1 or TRBD2 (5 bases each). The CDR3 sequence is 13 residues long. Per the germline V gene, CDR1 is SGHNT and CDR2 is YENEEA. Between the trimmed V and J ends, which lost 5 bases and 4 bases, there was a span of 9 bases. CDR3 coding DNA: TGTGCCAGCAGCAGGGGACGGTACAATGAGCAGTTCTTC. This encodes CASSRGRYNEQFF.

This clone was detected only once. The chain carries TRBV28 and TRBJ1-4, with D possibly matching TRBD1 (5 bases). CDR3 length: 15 amino acids. Germline-derived CDR1 and CDR2 are MDHEN and SYDVKM. V was clipped by 5 bases and J by 4 bases, with 14 bases between them. The CDR3 nucleotides are TGTGCCAGCAGTGCCGTCCCGAGGGGTAATGAAAAACTGTTTTTT. As protein: CASSAVPRGNEKLFF.

The gene calls are TRBV5-1 and TRBJ2-7, with D possibly TRBD1 on 6 matching bases. The germline V and J ends were trimmed by 7 bases and 2 bases, with 16 bases remaining between them. Germline loops: CDR1 SGHRS, CDR2 YFSETQ. This CDR3 contains 14 residues. CDR3: CASATGYTPYEQYF. The CDR3 nucleotides read TGCGCCAGCGCAACAGGGTATACCCCCTACGAGCAGTACTTC.

The rearrangement joins TRBV2 to TRBJ1-5; tentatively, D is TRBD1 (6 bases). Germline CDR1 is SNHLY and CDR2 is FYNNEI. V was trimmed by 7 bases and J by 6 bases, leaving 19 bases between them. The CDR3 has 15 residues. The CDR3 DNA sequence: TGTGCCAGCACCACTGGTGGGGGGGCGGGTCAGCCCCAGCATTTT. Translating gives CASTTGGGAGQPQHF. Based on the CDR3 plus reference TRBV2 and TRBJ1-5, the full variable domain is EPEVTQTPSHQVTQMGQEVILRCVPISNHLYFYWYRQILGQKVEFLVSFYNNEISEKSEIFDDQFSVERPDGSNFTLKIRSTKLEDSAMYFCASTTGGGAGQPQHFGDGTRLSIL.

The gene calls are TRBV24-1 and TRBJ2-7, with D perhaps matching TRBD1 (6 bases). This CDR3 has 13 residues. Germline V lookup: CDR1 KGHDR, CDR2 SFDVKD. V dropped 3 bases and J dropped 4 bases, with 9 bases sitting between them. DNA of the CDR3: TGTGCCACCAGTGATCCCACAGGGTACGAGCAGTACTTC. Translated: CATSDPTGYEQYF.

The sample holds a few counts of this clone. This chain links TRBV27 with TRBJ1-6; 10 nucleotides agree with TRBD1. The V segment lost 4 bases and the J segment 10 bases; nucleotides outside the gene matches: 4. The CDR3 has 14 amino acids. Germline values: CDR1 MNHEY, CDR2 SMNVEV (reference sequence). The CDR3 protein is CASSSGQGKSPLHF. The CDR3 nucleotides are TGTGCCAGCAGTTCGGGACAGGGGAAATCACCCCTCCACTTT.

The rearrangement joins TRBV27 to TRBJ2-1, with D unresolved. Germline CDR1 reads MNHEY; CDR2 reads SMNVEV (reference sequence). The CDR3 runs to 17 residues. Trimming cost V 4 bases and J 8 bases, with 24 bases left between them. CDR3 in DNA: TGTGCCAGCAGTTCATGGCAGGAGCGACTTCGCCGGGATGAGCAGTTCTTC. Amino acid sequence: CASSSWQERLRRDEQFF.

This chain links TRBV10-3 with TRBJ2-3; D not certain. Trimming took 6 bases from V and 0 from J, leaving 10 bases between them. The V gene's germline CDR1 is ENHRY and CDR2 SYGVKD. This CDR3 has 14 amino acids. The CDR3 spells CAIRAQGSTDTQYF. The CDR3 bases are TGTGCCATCAGGGCCCAAGGGAGCACAGATACGCAGTATTTT.

The chain uses TRBV11-2 and TRBJ2-2; 9 bases are a match to TRBD2. The trim removed 1 base at V and 6 bases at J, leaving 6 bases unmatched. Germline V gives CDR1 SGHAT, CDR2 FQNNGV. The CDR3 totals 16 residues. CDR3 coding DNA: TGTGCCAGCAGCTTAGCACTAGCGGGCCTTCCCGGGGAGCTGTTTTTT. It encodes CASSLALAGLPGELFF.

The sample holds one count of this clone. The chain carries TRBV5-4 and TRBJ1-1; TRBD1 agrees at 7 bases. The germline gives CDR1 SGHNT, CDR2 YYREEE (reference sequence). This CDR3 is built from 15 residues. V was clipped by 9 bases and J by 5 bases; unmatched bases: 16. CDR3 in amino acids: CATLPNGGGGTEAFF. The CDR3 DNA reads as TGTGCCACCCTCCCTAATGGAGGGGGCGGAACTGAAGCTTTCTTT. The whole variable domain, filled in from reference TRBV5-4 and TRBJ1-1, reads ETGVTQSPTHLIKTRGQQVTLRCSSQSGHNTVSWYQQALGQGPQFIFQYYREEENGRGNFPPRFSGLQFPNYSSELNVNALELDDSALYLCATLPNGGGGTEAFFGQGTRLTVV.

The CDR3 reads CATSDAGVHLFF. The CDR3 region has the DNA TGTGCCACCAGTGATGCGGGGGTCCACCTGTTTTTT. The chain joins TRBV24-1 to TRBJ1-4, with TRBD1 as a possible D gene (5 bases). Germline CDR1 is KGHDR and CDR2 is SFDVKD. There are 12 residues in the CDR3. The V end lost 3 bases, the J end lost 14 bases, and 12 bases lay between the germline ends.

The rearrangement links TRBV6-5 to TRBJ1-6; TRBD1 is a possible D gene (6 bases). Trimming removed 5 bases from V and 5 bases from J, with 13 bases in between. This CDR3 comprises 15 residues. Germline V gene data show CDR1 as MNHEY and CDR2 as SVGAGI. CDR3 nucleotide sequence: TGTGCCAGCAGTCCCTTGACAGGTCATAATTCACCCCTCCACTTT. This encodes CASSPLTGHNSPLHF.

This chain links TRBV28 with TRBJ2-2, with D perhaps being TRBD1 or TRBD2 (5 bases each). Trimming left V 1 base short and J 8 bases short, with 20 bases between. Per the germline V gene, CDR1 is MDHEN and CDR2 is SYDVKM. The CDR3 sequence is 17 residues long. The CDR3, as DNA: TGTGCCAGCAGTTTATTACAAATGGGGACCCTCATGGGGGAGCTGTTTTTT. Translating it yields CASSLLQMGTLMGELFF.

The chain is built from TRBV28 and TRBJ1-5; D remains unclear. Trimming took off 2 bases at V and 5 bases at J, with 4 bases between the two ends. CDR3 length equals 12 residues. Germline CDR1 and CDR2: MDHEN and SYDVKM. The CDR3 region is CASSLVDQPQHF. The CDR3 region has the DNA TGTGCCAGCAGTTTAGTAGATCAGCCCCAGCATTTT.